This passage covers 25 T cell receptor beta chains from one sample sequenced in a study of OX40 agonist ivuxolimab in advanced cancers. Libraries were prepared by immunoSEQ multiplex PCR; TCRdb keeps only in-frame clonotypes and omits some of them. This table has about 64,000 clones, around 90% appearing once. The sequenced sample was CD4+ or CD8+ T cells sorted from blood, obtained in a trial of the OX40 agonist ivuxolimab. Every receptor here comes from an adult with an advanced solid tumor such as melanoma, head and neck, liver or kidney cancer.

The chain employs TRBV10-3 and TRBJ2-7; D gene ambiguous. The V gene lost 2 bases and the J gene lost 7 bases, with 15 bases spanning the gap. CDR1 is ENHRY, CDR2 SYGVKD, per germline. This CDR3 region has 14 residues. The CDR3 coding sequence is TGTGCCATCAGTGAGGGTCTAACTGCGAGTGAGCAGTACTTC. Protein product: CAISEGLTASEQYF.

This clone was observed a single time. The CDR3 DNA sequence: TGTGCCAGCAGTTTATCGGGGCTAGCCCTCTACAATGAGCAGTTCTTC. Its translation is CASSLSGLALYNEQFF. The V gene is TRBV27, the J gene TRBJ2-1; D tentatively fits TRBD1 or TRBD2 (5 bases each). Germline V gene data show CDR1 as MNHEY and CDR2 as SMNVEV (reference sequence). The CDR3 loop spans 16 amino acids. Trimming shortened V by 0 bases and J by 3 bases, and 12 bases separated the two germline ends.

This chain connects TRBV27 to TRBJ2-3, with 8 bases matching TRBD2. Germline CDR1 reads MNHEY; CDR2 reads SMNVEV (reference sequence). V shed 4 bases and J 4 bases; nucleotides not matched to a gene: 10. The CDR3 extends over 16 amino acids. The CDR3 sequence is CASSSFRLASPDTQYF. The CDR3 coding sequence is TGTGCCAGCAGTTCCTTCCGACTAGCGAGTCCAGATACGCAGTATTTT.

CDR3 residues: CASSQGPGGTRQETQYF. The DNA for the CDR3 is TGTGCCAGCAGCCAAGGGCCTGGGGGGACCCGCCAAGAGACCCAGTACTTC. This chain connects TRBV14 to TRBJ2-5, with D perhaps matching TRBD2 (6 bases). Trimming took off 1 base at V and 1 base at J, with 16 bases between the two ends. The CDR3 totals 17 residues. The germline gives CDR1 SGHDN, CDR2 FVKESK.

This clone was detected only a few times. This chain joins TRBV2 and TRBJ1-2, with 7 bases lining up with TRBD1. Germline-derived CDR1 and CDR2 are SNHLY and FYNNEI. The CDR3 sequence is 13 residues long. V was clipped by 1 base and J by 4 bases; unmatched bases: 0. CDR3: CASSEGDSYGYTF. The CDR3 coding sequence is TGTGCCAGCAGTGAAGGGGACAGCTATGGCTACACCTTC.

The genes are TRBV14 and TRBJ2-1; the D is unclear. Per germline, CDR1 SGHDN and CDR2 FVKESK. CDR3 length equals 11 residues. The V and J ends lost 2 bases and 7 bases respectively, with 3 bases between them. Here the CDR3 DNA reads TGTGCCAGCAGCCAATATAATGAGCAGTTCTTC. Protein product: CASSQYNEQFF.

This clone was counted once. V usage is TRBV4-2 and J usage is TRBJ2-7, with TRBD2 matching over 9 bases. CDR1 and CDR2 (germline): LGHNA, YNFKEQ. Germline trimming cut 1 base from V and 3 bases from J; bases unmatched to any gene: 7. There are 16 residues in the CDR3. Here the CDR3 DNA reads TGTGCCAGCAGCCAAGGATGGGTTAGCGGGAGCTACGAGCAGTACTTC. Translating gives CASSQGWVSGSYEQYF.

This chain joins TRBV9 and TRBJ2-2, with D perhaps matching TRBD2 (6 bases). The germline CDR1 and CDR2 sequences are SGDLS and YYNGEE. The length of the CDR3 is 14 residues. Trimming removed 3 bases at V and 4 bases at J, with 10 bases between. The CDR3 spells CASSGAGFTGELFF. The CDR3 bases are TGTGCCAGCAGCGGAGCGGGTTTCACCGGGGAGCTGTTTTTT.

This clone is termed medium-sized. The CDR3 coding sequence is TGTGCCGGGGCAGACAGGCTGACCTACGAGCAGTACTTC. Its protein product is CAGADRLTYEQYF. This sequence joins TRBV18 and TRBJ2-7; D possibly corresponds to TRBD1 (6 bases). This CDR3 has 13 residues. Trimming stripped 11 bases from V and 2 bases from J, with 16 bases between. Germline V lookup: CDR1 KGHSH, CDR2 LQKENI. Filled out from reference TRBV18 and TRBJ2-7, the complete variable domain reads NAGVMQNPRHLVRRRGQEARLRCSPMKGHSHVYWYRQLPEEGLKFMVYLQKENIIDESGMPKERFSAEFPKEGPSILRIQQVVRGDSAAYFCAGADRLTYEQYFGPGTRLTVT.

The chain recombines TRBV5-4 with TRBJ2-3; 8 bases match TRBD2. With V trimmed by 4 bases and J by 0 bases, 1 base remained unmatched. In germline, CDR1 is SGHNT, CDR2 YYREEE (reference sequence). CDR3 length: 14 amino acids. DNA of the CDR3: TGTGCCAGCAGCCCTAGCGGGAGCACAGATACGCAGTATTTT. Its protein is CASSPSGSTDTQYF.

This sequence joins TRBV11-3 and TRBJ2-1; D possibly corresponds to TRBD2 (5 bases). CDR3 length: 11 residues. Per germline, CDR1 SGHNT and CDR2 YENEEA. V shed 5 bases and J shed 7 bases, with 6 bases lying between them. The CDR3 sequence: CASSTGNEQFF. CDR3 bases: TGTGCCAGCAGCACGGGGAATGAGCAGTTCTTC.

The chain's CDR3 is CASSPRTRGTQYF. CDR3 DNA sequence: TGTGCCAGCAGCCCCCGGACCCGCGGGACCCAGTACTTC. The V and J genes are TRBV7-2 and TRBJ2-5; D is unresolved. Trimming left V 5 bases short and J 7 bases short, with 14 bases between. The CDR3 spans 13 residues. Germline V CDR1 and CDR2: SGHTA, FQGNSA.

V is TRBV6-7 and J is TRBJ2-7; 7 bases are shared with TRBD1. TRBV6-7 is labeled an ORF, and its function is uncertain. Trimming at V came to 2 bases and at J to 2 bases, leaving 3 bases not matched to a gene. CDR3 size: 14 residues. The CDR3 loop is CASSYPGQTYEQYF. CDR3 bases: TGTGCCAGCAGTTACCCGGGACAGACCTACGAGCAGTACTTC.

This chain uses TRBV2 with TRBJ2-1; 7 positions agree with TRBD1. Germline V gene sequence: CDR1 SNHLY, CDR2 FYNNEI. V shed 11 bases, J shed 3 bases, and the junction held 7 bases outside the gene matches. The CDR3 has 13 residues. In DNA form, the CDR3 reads TGTGCCGGAAGACAGGGCGGCTACAATGAGCAGTTCTTC. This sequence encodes CAGRQGGYNEQFF.

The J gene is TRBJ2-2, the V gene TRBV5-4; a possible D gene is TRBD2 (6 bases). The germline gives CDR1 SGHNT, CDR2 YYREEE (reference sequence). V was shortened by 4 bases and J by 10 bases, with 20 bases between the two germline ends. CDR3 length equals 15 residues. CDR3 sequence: CASSRGREVGLELFF. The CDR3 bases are TGTGCCAGCAGCCGAGGCAGGGAGGTCGGTTTGGAGCTGTTTTTT.

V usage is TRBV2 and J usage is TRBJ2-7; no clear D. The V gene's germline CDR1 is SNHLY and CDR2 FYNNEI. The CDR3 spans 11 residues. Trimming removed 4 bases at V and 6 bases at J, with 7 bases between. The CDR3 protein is CASSAVTEQYF. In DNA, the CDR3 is TGTGCCAGCAGTGCAGTGACCGAGCAGTACTTC.

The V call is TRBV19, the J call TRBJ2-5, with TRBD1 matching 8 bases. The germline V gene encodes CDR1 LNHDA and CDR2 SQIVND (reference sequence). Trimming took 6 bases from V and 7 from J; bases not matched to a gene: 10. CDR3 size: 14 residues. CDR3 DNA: TGTGCCAGTAGCTCGACAGGGGCCAGGGGGACCCAGTACTTC. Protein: CASSSTGARGTQYF.

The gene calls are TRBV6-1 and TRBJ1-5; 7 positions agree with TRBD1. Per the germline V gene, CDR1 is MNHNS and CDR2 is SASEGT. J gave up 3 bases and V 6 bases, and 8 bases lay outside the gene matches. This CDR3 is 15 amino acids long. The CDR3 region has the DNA TGTGCCAGCAGGACCCAGGGGGGGATCAATCAGCCCCAGCATTTT. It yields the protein CASRTQGGINQPQHF.

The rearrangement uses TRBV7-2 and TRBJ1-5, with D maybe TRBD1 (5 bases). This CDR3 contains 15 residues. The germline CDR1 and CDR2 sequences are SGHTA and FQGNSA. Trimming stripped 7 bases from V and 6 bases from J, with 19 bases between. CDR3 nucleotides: TGTGCCAGCAAGAAATGGGACGAAGCATCTCAGCCCCAGCATTTT. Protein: CASKKWDEASQPQHF.

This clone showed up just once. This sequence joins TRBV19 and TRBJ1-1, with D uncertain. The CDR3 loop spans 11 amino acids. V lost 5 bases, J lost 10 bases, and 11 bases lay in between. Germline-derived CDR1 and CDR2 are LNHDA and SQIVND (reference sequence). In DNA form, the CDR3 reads TGTGCCAGTAGTCGCGAAGGAGGAGCTTTCTTT. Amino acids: CASSREGGAFF.

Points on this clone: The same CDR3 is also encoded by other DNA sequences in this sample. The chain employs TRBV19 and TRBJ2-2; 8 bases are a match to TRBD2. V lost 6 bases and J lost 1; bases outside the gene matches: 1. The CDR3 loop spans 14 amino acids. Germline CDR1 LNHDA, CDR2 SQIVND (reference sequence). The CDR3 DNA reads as TGTGCCAGTAGACTAGCGGAGAACACCGGGGAGCTGTTTTTT. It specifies CASRLAENTGELFF.

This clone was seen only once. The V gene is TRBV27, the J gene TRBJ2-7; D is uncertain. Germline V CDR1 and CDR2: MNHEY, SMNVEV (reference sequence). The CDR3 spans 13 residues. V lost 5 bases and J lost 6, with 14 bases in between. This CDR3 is CASSKVATSEQYF. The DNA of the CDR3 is TGTGCCAGCAGTAAGGTCGCTACCTCCGAGCAGTACTTC.

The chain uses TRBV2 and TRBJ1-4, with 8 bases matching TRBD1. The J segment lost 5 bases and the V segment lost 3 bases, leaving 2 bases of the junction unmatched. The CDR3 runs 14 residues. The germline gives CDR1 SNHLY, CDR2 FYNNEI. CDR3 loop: CASSERTGNEKLFF. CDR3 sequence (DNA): TGTGCCAGCAGTGAGAGGACAGGGAATGAAAAACTGTTTTTT.

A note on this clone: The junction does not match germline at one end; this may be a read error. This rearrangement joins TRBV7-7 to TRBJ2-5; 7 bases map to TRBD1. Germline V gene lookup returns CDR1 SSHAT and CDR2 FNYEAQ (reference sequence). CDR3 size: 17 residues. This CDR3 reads CASSRGHQRGLGETQYF. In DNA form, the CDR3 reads TGTGCTAGCAGCCGTGGGCATCAGAGGGGGCTAGGCGAGACCCAGTACTTC. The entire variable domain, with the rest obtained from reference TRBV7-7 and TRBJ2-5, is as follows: GAGVSQSPRYKVTKRGQDVTLRCDPISSHATLYWYQQALGQGPEFLTYFNYEAQPDKSGLPSDRFSAERPEGSISTLTIQRTEQRDSAMYRCASSRGHQRGLGETQYFGPGTRLLVL.

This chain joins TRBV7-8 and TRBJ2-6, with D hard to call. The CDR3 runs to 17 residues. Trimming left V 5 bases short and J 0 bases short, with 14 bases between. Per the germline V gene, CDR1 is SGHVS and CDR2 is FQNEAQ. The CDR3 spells CASSPGLVSSGANVLTF. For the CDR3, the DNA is TGTGCCAGCAGCCCCGGCTTGGTGAGCTCTGGGGCCAACGTCCTGACTTTC.